The text below deals with one T cell receptor beta chain. This sample was included in a study of cytotoxic CD8 clonotypes in ibrutinib-treated CLL. The table came from immunoSEQ multiplex PCR; TCRdb's copy has only in-frame clones and leaves some out. The sample holds a few hundred thousand clones, about 77% seen once. J gave up 1 base and V 3 bases, and 5 bases lay outside the gene matches. Looked up from germline, CDR1 is SEHNR and CDR2 is FQNEAQ (reference sequence). This CDR3 is built from 16 residues. J is TRBJ2-5 and V is TRBV7-9; 10 nucleotides match TRBD2. This specimen was PBMCs, taken before ibrutinib treatment. The receptor was isolated from a human donor with chronic lymphocytic leukemia. For the CDR3, the DNA is TGTGCCAGCAGCTTGATAGGGACTAGCGTCCAAGAGACCCAGTACTTC. Translation: CASSLIGTSVQETQYF. Based on the CDR3 plus reference TRBV7-9 and TRBJ2-5, the full variable domain is DTGVSQNPRHKITKRGQNVTFRCDPISEHNRLYWYRQTLGQGPEFLTYFQNEAQLEKSRLLSDRFSAERPKGSFSTLEIQRTEQGDSAMYLCASSLIGTSVQETQYFGPGTRLLVL.